This is a list of T cell receptor beta chains from one sample in a study of blood T cell repertoires in COVID-19. Sequencing was performed with immunoSEQ multiplex PCR; in TCRdb, only in-frame clones are kept and a portion is missing. This table holds 200,000 to 300,000 clones, around four fifths found once. Sequencing used peripheral blood. The receptor set was obtained from a woman aged 55-75 years with active or convalescent COVID-19. Both conserved end residues are part of each CDR3. D genes are given only for firm matches. A row's size may be missing; if present it is once, few, many or a size class.

NA	TRBV6-6	TRBJ1-6	TRBD1	CASSLQTGISPLHF	TGTGCCAGCAGCCTGCAGACAGGGATTTCACCCCTCCACTTT
NA	TRBV29-1	TRBJ1-1	TRBD1	CSVDRGGNTEAFF	TGCAGCGTGGACAGGGGCGGTAACACTGAAGCTTTCTTT
NA	TRBV14	TRBJ2-5	NA	CASSQALKGGETQYF	TGTGCCAGCAGCCAAGCCCTTAAGGGAGGAGAGACCCAGTACTTC
NA	TRBV5-1	TRBJ2-3	NA	CASSLEAGSTDTQYF	TGCGCCAGCAGCTTGGAGGCCGGGAGCACAGATACGCAGTATTTT
NA	TRBV5-1	TRBJ1-3	NA	CASSFQGEGNTIYF	TGCGCCAGCAGCTTTCAGGGTGAAGGAAACACCATATATTTT
NA	TRBV10-3	TRBJ1-2	TRBD1	CAISEGTGGRLDYGYTF	TGTGCCATCAGTGAGGGGACAGGGGGAAGGCTGGACTATGGCTACACCTTC
NA	TRBV25-1	TRBJ2-3	NA	CASSEPTRGTDTQYF	TGTGCCAGCAGTGAGCCCACACGGGGCACAGATACGCAGTATTTT
NA	TRBV11-3	TRBJ2-1	TRBD2	CASSSGTSGGAEDEQFF	TGTGCCAGCAGCAGTGGGACTAGCGGGGGGGCTGAGGATGAGCAGTTCTTC
NA	TRBV4-2	TRBJ2-7	TRBD1	CASSQPGQGHYEQYF	TGTGCCAGCAGCCAGCCGGGACAGGGACACTACGAGCAGTACTTC
NA	TRBV3-1/TRBV3-2	TRBJ1-6	TRBD1	CASSQVFQGGNSPLHF	TGTGCCAGCAGCCAAGTTTTCCAGGGGGGAAATTCACCCCTCCACTTT
NA	TRBV5-4	TRBJ1-1	NA	CASSLGRTVTNTEAFF	TGTGCCAGCAGCTTGGGAAGGACAGTAACGAACACTGAAGCTTTCTTT
NA	TRBV6-5	TRBJ1-2	TRBD1	CASRTYGQANYGYTF	TGTGCCAGCCGCACCTACGGACAGGCGAACTATGGCTACACCTTC
NA	TRBV27	TRBJ2-2	NA	CASSYDGVNTGELFF	TGTGCCAGCAGTTACGACGGGGTGAACACCGGGGAGCTGTTTTTT
many	TRBV7-9	TRBJ2-2	NA	CASSLVQGNTGELFF	TGTGCCAGCAGCTTAGTCCAGGGAAACACCGGGGAGCTGTTTTTT
NA	TRBV11-3	TRBJ2-1	NA	CASSRRQGSYNEQFF	TGTGCCAGCAGCCGTCGTCAGGGCTCCTACAATGAGCAGTTCTTC
NA	TRBV29-1	TRBJ1-1	NA	CSVVGAAVEAFF	TGCAGCGTTGTTGGGGCGGCGGTTGAAGCTTTCTTT
NA	TRBV27	TRBJ2-5	TRBD1	CASSSQTGGSPNEETQYF	TGTGCCAGCAGTTCCCAGACAGGGGGCTCCCCCAATGAAGAGACCCAGTACTTC
NA	TRBV19	TRBJ2-1	TRBD2	CASSIVEGGPRNEQFF	TGTGCCAGTAGTATAGTGGAGGGAGGGCCGAGGAATGAGCAGTTCTTC
NA	TRBV11-1	TRBJ2-1	NA	CASSLRAVVAHEQFF	TGTGCCAGCAGCTTACGCGCTGTGGTCGCGCATGAGCAGTTCTTC
NA	TRBV5-1	TRBJ2-1	TRBD1	CASSGGQGPYNEQFF	TGCGCCAGCAGCGGGGGACAGGGCCCCTACAATGAGCAGTTCTTC
NA	TRBV19	TRBJ1-2	TRBD1	CATPIGRQGDGYTF	TGTGCCACTCCCATAGGGCGACAGGGGGATGGCTACACCTTC
once	TRBV2	TRBJ2-3	NA	CASSEEAALKDTQYF	TGTGCCAGCAGTGAAGAGGCGGCCCTCAAGGATACGCAGTATTTT
NA	TRBV6-1	TRBJ1-2	TRBD1	CASSEPDRGQSYGYTF	TGTGCCAGCAGTGAACCCGACAGGGGGCAAAGCTATGGCTACACCTTC
NA	TRBV11-2	TRBJ2-1	NA	CASISNAGNNEQFF	TGTGCCAGCATCTCAAACGCGGGGAACAATGAGCAGTTCTTC
once	TRBV12-3/TRBV12-4	TRBJ2-7	NA	CASSFTRDSEQYF	TGTGCCAGCAGTTTTACGAGGGATAGCGAGCAGTACTTC
NA	TRBV2	TRBJ2-3	TRBD1	CARGGTGSDTQYF	TGTGCCAGGGGGGGGACAGGGTCGGATACGCAGTATTTT
once	TRBV7-8	TRBJ2-5	TRBD1	CASSLGTGKETQYF	TGTGCCAGCAGCTTAGGGACAGGGAAAGAGACCCAGTACTTC
NA	TRBV11-3	TRBJ2-1	TRBD2	CASSSGLAGETQFF	TGTGCCAGCAGCTCGGGACTAGCGGGAGAAACGCAGTTCTTC
NA	TRBV6-6	TRBJ2-3	TRBD2	CASSRTRLAGASDTQYF	TGTGCCAGCAGCCGAACTCGACTAGCGGGAGCTTCGGATACGCAGTATTTT
NA	TRBV19	TRBJ1-1	NA	CASSNRFDTEAFF	TGTGCCAGTAGTAACAGGTTCGACACTGAAGCTTTCTTT
NA	TRBV11-3	TRBJ2-1	NA	CASSLDKRLGEQFF	TGTGCCAGCAGCTTAGATAAGAGGCTAGGTGAGCAGTTCTTC
NA	TRBV18	TRBJ2-7	TRBD2	CASSPQAAGGSYEQYF	TGTGCCAGCTCACCGCAAGCAGCGGGAGGCTCCTACGAGCAGTACTTC
NA	TRBV5-6	TRBJ2-1	TRBD2	CASNNPGSGRRNEQFF	TGTGCCAGCAACAACCCCGGGAGCGGGAGGAGAAATGAGCAGTTCTTC
NA	TRBV6-5	TRBJ1-6	TRBD1	CAIRQGSPLHF	TGTGCCATTCGACAGGGTTCACCCCTCCACTTT
NA	TRBV2	TRBJ2-5	TRBD1	CASSWGQEYQETQYF	TGTGCCAGCAGTTGGGGACAGGAGTACCAAGAGACCCAGTACTTC
once	TRBV9	TRBJ2-1	TRBD2	CASSVDTGLAGYNEQFF	TGTGCCAGCAGCGTAGATACGGGACTAGCGGGATACAATGAGCAGTTCTTC
NA	TRBV5-4	TRBJ2-1	NA	CASSQIDSRNEQFF	TGTGCCAGCAGCCAGATAGACAGCCGCAATGAGCAGTTCTTC